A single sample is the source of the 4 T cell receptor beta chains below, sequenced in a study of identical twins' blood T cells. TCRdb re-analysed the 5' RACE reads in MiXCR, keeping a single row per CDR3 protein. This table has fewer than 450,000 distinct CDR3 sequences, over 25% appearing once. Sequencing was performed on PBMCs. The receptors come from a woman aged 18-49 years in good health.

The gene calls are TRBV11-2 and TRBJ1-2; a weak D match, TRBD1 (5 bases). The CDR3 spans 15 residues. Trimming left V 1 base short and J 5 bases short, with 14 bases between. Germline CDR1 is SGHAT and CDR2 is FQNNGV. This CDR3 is CASSLGRGGRYGYTF. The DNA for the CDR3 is TGTGCCAGCAGCTTAGGGAGGGGAGGAAGATATGGCTACACCTTC.

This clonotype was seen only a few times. CDR3 sequence reads: CASRPGQGAPFHEQYF. Here the CDR3 DNA reads TGCGCCAGCAGACCGGGACAGGGGGCCCCTTTCCACGAGCAGTACTTC. The V gene is TRBV5-1, the J gene TRBJ2-7, with 12 bases that match TRBD1. The V segment lost 5 bases and the J segment 5 bases; nucleotides outside the gene matches: 11. The germline V gene encodes CDR1 SGHRS and CDR2 YFSETQ. The CDR3 spans 16 residues. Drawing the rest from reference TRBV5-1 and TRBJ2-7, the complete variable domain is KAGVTQTPRYLIKTRGQQVTLSCSPISGHRSVSWYQQTPGQGLQFLFEYFSETQRNKGNFPGRFSGRQFSNSRSEMNVSTLELGDSALYLCASRPGQGAPFHEQYFGPGTRLTVT.

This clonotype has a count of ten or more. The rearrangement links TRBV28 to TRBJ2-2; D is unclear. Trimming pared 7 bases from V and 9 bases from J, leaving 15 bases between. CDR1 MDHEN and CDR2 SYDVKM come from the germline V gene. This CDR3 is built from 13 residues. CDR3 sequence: CASMQPVIRELFF. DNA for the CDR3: TGTGCCAGCATGCAGCCCGTTATCCGGGAGCTGTTTTTT.

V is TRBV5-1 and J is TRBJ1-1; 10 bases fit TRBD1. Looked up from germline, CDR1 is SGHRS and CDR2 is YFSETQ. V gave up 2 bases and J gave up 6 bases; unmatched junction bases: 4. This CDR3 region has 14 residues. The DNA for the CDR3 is TGCGCCAGCAGCTTCGGACAGGGGGTTGCTGAAGCTTTCTTT. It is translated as CASSFGQGVAEAFF.